The present T cell receptor beta chain was sequenced within a study of a mutant IDH1 vaccine in newly diagnosed glioma. Whole-study context: Vaccination of patients was performed eight times, in weeks 1, 3, 5, 7, 11, 15, 19 and 23.

Clones were sequenced by immunoSEQ multiplex PCR, and TCRdb holds only the in-frame ones, with some missing. The table shows tens of thousands of clones, with about 88% occurring only once. Time point specified: week 11, during vaccination. The investigators gave 300 ug of mutant IDH1 20-mer peptide in each vaccine dose, together with topical imiquimod. For this clone: Its antigen is unknown.

This receptor was taken from a woman in her 50s with glioma. The starting material was PBMCs, obtained from a glioma patient whose treatment included an IDH1 peptide vaccine.

This CDR3 is CASSSDRGHGNTIYF. The CDR3 nucleotides are TGTGCCAGCAGTTCCGACAGGGGGCACGGAAACACCATATATTTT. The chain combines TRBV6-5 with TRBJ1-3; 10 positions match TRBD1. Trimming took 4 bases from V and 4 from J; bases not matched to a gene: 4. CDR1 and CDR2 (germline): MNHEY, SVGAGI. There are 15 residues in the CDR3.